This T cell receptor (beta chain) is drawn from a study of shared clonotypes between healthy human individuals. Sequencing was performed with immunoSEQ multiplex PCR; in TCRdb, only in-frame clones are kept and a portion is missing. The sample has fewer than 3 million clones; 80% to 95% are singletons. V gave up 3 bases and J gave up 4 bases, with 6 bases separating them. CDR1 is KGHSH, CDR2 LQKENI, per germline. The CDR3 contains 12 residues. The V and J genes are TRBV18 and TRBJ1-2; the D is unclear. The specimen sequenced was naive CD4+ T cells from PBMCs. Subset noted: CD45RA+ positively selected. The TCR sequence derives from a man between 18 and 29 years old in good health. Some clones in this sample may be carry-over from other donors' samples. DNA of the CDR3: TGTGCCAGCTCACCCCTACGCTATGGCTACACCTTC. Encoded protein: CASSPLRYGYTF.